This TCR beta chain was profiled in a study of metastatic and nonmetastatic thyroid tumors. Study-wide context: Across peripheral blood and tumor or nodule tissue samples taken from malignant and benign thyroid patients, the repertoires were compared with one another.

This clone was picked up many times. Antigen specificity is unknown. V lost 0 bases, J lost 3 bases, and 6 bases stayed unmatched. The CDR3 has 16 amino acids. CDR1 SGDLS and CDR2 YYNGEE come from the germline V gene. In the original processing: Using the CDR3 differences seen across clinicopathological groups, the authors built a distant-metastasis classifier for papillary thyroid cancer, which was meant to discriminate distant-metastatic patients. TCRdb reanalyzed the PCR reads via MiXCR. The V and J calls were not made by the authors but by TCRdb's processing. The repertoire holds about 59,000 clones, with about 17% as singletons. Until they underwent thyroid surgery, no patient had received any treatment. Notes on the study in general: A significant increase in TCR beta diversity was reportedly seen in malignant thyroid tumors relative to benign nodules, in blood and tumor.

The chain uses TRBV9 and TRBJ2-1, with 7 nucleotides matching TRBD2. The sample taken for sequencing was blood. This TCR was recovered from a male donor with papillary thyroid cancer or a benign thyroid nodule (not recorded which). Some clones in this sample may be carry-over from other donors' samples. This chain's CDR3 is CASSVGASGFYNEQFF. As DNA, the CDR3 is TGTGCCAGCAGCGTAGGGGCTAGCGGATTCTACAATGAGCAGTTCTTC.